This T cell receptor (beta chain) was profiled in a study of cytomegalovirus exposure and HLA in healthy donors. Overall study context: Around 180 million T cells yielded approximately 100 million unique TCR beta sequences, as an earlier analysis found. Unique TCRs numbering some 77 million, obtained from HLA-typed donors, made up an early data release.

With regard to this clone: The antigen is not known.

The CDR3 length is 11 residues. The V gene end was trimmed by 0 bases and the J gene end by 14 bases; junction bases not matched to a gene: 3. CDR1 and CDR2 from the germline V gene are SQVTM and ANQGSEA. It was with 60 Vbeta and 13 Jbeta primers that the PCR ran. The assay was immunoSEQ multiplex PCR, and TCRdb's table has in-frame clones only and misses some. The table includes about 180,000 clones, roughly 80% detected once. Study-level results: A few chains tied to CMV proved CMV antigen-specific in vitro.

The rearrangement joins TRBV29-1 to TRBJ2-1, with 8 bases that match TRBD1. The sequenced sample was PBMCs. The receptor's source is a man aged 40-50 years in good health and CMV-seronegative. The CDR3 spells CSVEEETGEFF. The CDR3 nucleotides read TGCAGCGTTGAAGAGGAGACAGGGGAGTTCTTC.